The 12 T cell receptor beta chains below come from one sample, sequenced in a study of Tregs in tolerant kidney transplant recipients. The table came from immunoSEQ multiplex PCR; TCRdb's copy has only in-frame clones and leaves some out. The table shows around 61,000 clones, with about 87% occurring only once. Related graft donors supplied nonmyeloablative bone marrow transplants, and mixed chimerism was transient. Material: CD4+ T cells from blood (PBMCs), obtained 6 months after the transplant. These receptors originate from a human patient who received a combined kidney and bone marrow transplant. These T cells may partly come from the graft donor.

The chain employs TRBV5-4 and TRBJ2-7; D is uncertain. Germline V gene lookup returns CDR1 SGHNT and CDR2 YYREEE (reference sequence). Trimming stripped 2 bases from V and 9 bases from J, with 9 bases between. The CDR3 loop spans 11 amino acids. CDR3 in DNA: TGTGCCAGCAGCTTCCGACCAGGGCAGTACTTC. This gives the protein CASSFRPGQYF.

The chain recombines TRBV4-2 with TRBJ1-2; D is ambiguous. This CDR3 is 13 amino acids long. Trimming stripped 4 bases from V and 8 bases from J, with 14 bases between. From germline, CDR1 is LGHNA and CDR2 YNFKEQ. The CDR3 nucleotides are TGTGCCAGCAGCCCCGCCCCATCTAGAGGCTACACCTTC. This codes for CASSPAPSRGYTF.

The rearrangement uses TRBV7-9 and TRBJ1-2, with D uncertain. The CDR3 is made up of 17 amino acids. The germline V gene has CDR1 SEHNR and CDR2 FQNEAQ (reference sequence). Trimming pared 5 bases from V and 1 base from J, leaving 20 bases between. CDR3 protein: CASSPSAGSISNYGYTF. In DNA form, the CDR3 reads TGTGCCAGCAGCCCCTCTGCGGGGTCCATCAGTAACTATGGCTACACCTTC.

This chain uses TRBV11-2 with TRBJ2-1; the match to TRBD1 covers 7 bases. The germline CDR1 and CDR2 sequences are SGHAT and FQNNGV. Losses at the gene ends were 5 bases for V and 2 bases for J; bases not matched to a gene: 9. The CDR3 runs 16 residues. Here the CDR3 DNA reads TGTGCCAGCAGCGAGCGACAGGGAACAGCCTACAATGAGCAGTTCTTC. Translating it yields CASSERQGTAYNEQFF.

This chain links TRBV29-1 with TRBJ1-2; TRBD1 might be the D (5 bases). V lost 0 bases and J 7 bases, leaving 15 bases between the germline ends. CDR3 length equals 14 residues. Germline CDR1 reads SQVTM; CDR2 reads ANQGSEA. In DNA, the CDR3 is TGCAGCGTTGAAGAGACAGTGGCCCTTAGTGGCTACACCTTC. Residues: CSVEETVALSGYTF.

This clone was recorded only once. The CDR3, as DNA: TGTGCCAGCAGATCGCTAGCGGGAGGGACCTACGAGCAGTACTTC. This gives the protein CASRSLAGGTYEQYF. The V and J genes are TRBV6-5 and TRBJ2-7, with 12 positions matching TRBD2. V dropped 6 bases and J dropped 2; count of bases not matched to a gene: 5. There are 15 residues in the CDR3. Germline V gene data show CDR1 as MNHEY and CDR2 as SVGAGI.

The CDR3 sequence is CASSPRRSSRGQETQYF. The DNA for the CDR3 is TGTGCCAGCAGCCCCAGGAGGTCATCGCGGGGCCAAGAGACCCAGTACTTC. V usage is TRBV7-3 and J usage is TRBJ2-5; the D gene is possibly TRBD2 (6 bases). With 5 bases removed from V and 1 base from J, the gap between germline ends came to 20 bases. Germline lookup yields CDR1 SGHTA and CDR2 FQGTGA. The CDR3 covers 17 residues.

This chain uses TRBV9 with TRBJ2-7; D gene unclear. The V and J ends lost 0 bases and 3 bases respectively, with 13 bases between them. Germline V gene sequence: CDR1 SGDLS, CDR2 YYNGEE. The CDR3 has 15 amino acids. The DNA of the CDR3 is TGTGCCAGCAGCGTAGACCTAGACCTAGGCTACGAGCAGTACTTC. It yields the protein CASSVDLDLGYEQYF.

V gene TRBV25-1 combines with J gene TRBJ1-6; 8 positions match TRBD1. CDR3 length: 16 residues. Germline values: CDR1 MGHDK, CDR2 SYGVNS. V was clipped by 1 base and J by 8 bases; unmatched bases: 7. The CDR3 DNA reads TGTGCCAGCAGTGAATCAGGCAGGGGGCGTGATTCACCCCTCCACTTT. Residues: CASSESGRGRDSPLHF. Combining the CDR3 with reference TRBV25-1 and TRBJ1-6 gives the whole variable domain EADIYQTPRYLVIGTGKKITLECSQTMGHDKMYWYQQDPGMELHLIHYSYGVNSTEKGDLSSESTVSRIRTEHFPLTLESARPSHTSQYLCASSESGRGRDSPLHFGNGTRLTVT.

The V gene is TRBV18, the J gene TRBJ2-3; 9 nucleotides agree with TRBD2. CDR1 is KGHSH, CDR2 LQKENI, per germline. Trimming removed 3 bases from V and 0 bases from J; junction bases left unmatched: 7. The CDR3 covers 17 residues. The CDR3 is CASSPLLLAGSTDTQYF. The CDR3 DNA follows: TGTGCCAGCTCACCCCTCCTGCTAGCGGGGAGCACAGATACGCAGTATTTT.

The V call is TRBV7-2, the J call TRBJ1-1; tentative D call: TRBD1 (6 bases). Trimming removed 5 bases at V and 11 bases at J, with 21 bases between. Germline V gives CDR1 SGHTA, CDR2 FQGNSA. This CDR3 region has 14 residues. CDR3 nucleotide sequence: TGTGCCAGCAGCCTTACCCCCGGGGGGCATGGGGCTTTCTTT. Protein: CASSLTPGGHGAFF. The whole variable domain, filled in from reference TRBV7-2 and TRBJ1-1, reads GAGVSQSPSNKVTEKGKDVELRCDPISGHTALYWYRQSLGQGLEFLIYFQGNSAPDKSGLPSDRFSAERTGGSVSTLTIQRTQQEDSAVYLCASSLTPGGHGAFFGQGTRLTVV.

The CDR3 spells CASSLFANQETQYF. The CDR3 DNA sequence: TGCGCCAGCAGCTTATTCGCGAACCAAGAGACCCAGTACTTC. The chain uses TRBV5-1 and TRBJ2-5; D uncertain. Between the trimmed V and J ends, which lost 2 bases and 0 bases, there was a span of 8 bases. Germline assignment: CDR1 SGHRS and CDR2 YFSETQ. There are 14 residues in the CDR3.